A selection of T cell receptor beta chains follows, all from one sample in a study of beta chain features in type 1 diabetes. The assay was immunoSEQ multiplex PCR, and TCRdb's table has in-frame clones only and misses some. The table lists 300,000 to 350,000 clones, around 8.5% of them singletons. Specimen: central memory CD4+ T cells from blood. The receptor set was obtained from a man aged 25-45 years with type 1 diabetes. The conserved cysteine and the conserved F or W are not part of the CDR3 here. The D gene is left open where the match is weak.

j_gene	d_gene	v_gene	CDR3aa
TRBJ2-1	-	TRBV9	ASSPSGQSSYNEQF
TRBJ1-5	-	TRBV27	ASSLNAIRGNQPQH
TRBJ2-5	-	TRBV5-6	ASSFSFQETQY
TRBJ2-2	-	TRBV15	ATSRGTGSSVTGELF
TRBJ2-2	TRBD1	TRBV23-1	ASSRKGQSQNTGELF
TRBJ1-1	-	TRBV6-1	ASSLLEGHSTEAF
TRBJ2-5	TRBD1	TRBV5-1	ASSAGQGAWETQY
TRBJ2-3	TRBD2	TRBV4-3	ASSLRLAGGRDTQY
TRBJ2-5	-	TRBV18	ASSQTETQY
TRBJ1-1	-	TRBV29-1	SASAQVMNTEAF
TRBJ1-2	-	TRBV14	ASSQALNTWGQGYT
TRBJ1-6	-	TRBV6-5	ASSGHPENSPLH
TRBJ2-7	-	TRBV19	ASSPRGYAYEQY
TRBJ1-2	-	TRBV28	ASSPGSPGYGYT
TRBJ2-7	TRBD2	TRBV2	ASSDLSSGATYEQY
TRBJ1-1	-	TRBV18	ASSPNRVGTEAF
TRBJ2-3	TRBD2	TRBV28	ASTLAGGLGTDTQY
TRBJ2-3	-	TRBV6-5	ASSYDAQRPTDTQY
TRBJ2-5	-	TRBV14	ASSQLDQETQY
TRBJ1-1	-	TRBV6-6	ASTKQENTEAF